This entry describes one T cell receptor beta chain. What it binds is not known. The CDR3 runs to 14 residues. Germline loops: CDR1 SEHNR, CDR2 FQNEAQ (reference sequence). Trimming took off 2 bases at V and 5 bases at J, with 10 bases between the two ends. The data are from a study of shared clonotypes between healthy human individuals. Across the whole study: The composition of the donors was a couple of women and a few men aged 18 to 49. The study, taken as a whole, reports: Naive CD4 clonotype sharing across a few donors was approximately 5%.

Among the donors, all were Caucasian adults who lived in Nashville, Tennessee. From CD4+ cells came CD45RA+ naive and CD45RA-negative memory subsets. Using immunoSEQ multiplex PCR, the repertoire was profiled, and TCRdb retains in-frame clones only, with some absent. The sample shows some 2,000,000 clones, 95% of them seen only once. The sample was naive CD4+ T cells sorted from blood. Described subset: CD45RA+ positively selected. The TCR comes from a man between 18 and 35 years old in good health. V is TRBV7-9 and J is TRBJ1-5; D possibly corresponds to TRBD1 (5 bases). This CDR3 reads CASSLSGRDQPQHF. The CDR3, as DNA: TGTGCCAGCAGCTTATCAGGCAGGGATCAGCCCCAGCATTTT.